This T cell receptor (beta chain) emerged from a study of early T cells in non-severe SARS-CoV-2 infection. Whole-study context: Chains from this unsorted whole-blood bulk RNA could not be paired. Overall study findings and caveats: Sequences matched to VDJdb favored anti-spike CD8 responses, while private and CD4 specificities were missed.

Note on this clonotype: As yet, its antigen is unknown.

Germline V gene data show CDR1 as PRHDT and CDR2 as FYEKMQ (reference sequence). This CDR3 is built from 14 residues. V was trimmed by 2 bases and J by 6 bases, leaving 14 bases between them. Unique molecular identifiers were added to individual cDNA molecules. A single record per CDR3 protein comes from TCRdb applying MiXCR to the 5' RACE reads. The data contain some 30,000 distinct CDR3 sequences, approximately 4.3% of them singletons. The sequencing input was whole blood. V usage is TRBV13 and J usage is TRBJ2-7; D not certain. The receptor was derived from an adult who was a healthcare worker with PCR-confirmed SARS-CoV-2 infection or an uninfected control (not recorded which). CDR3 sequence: CASSLTPMTLEQYF. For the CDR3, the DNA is TGTGCCAGCAGCTTAACTCCGATGACCCTCGAGCAGTACTTC.